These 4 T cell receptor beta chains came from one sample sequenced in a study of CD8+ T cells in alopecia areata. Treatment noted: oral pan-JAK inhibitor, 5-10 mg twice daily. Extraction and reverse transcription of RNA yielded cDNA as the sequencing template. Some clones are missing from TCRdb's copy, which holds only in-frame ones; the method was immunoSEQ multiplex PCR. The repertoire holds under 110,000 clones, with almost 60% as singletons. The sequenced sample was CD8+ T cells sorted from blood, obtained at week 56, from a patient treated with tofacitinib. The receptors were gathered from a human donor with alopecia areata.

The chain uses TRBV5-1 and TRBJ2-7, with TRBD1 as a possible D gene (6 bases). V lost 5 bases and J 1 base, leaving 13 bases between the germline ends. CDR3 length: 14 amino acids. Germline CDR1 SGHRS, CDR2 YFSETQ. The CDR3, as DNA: TGCGCCAGCAGTAGTCAGGGGAGTTCCTACGAGCAGTACTTC. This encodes CASSSQGSSYEQYF.

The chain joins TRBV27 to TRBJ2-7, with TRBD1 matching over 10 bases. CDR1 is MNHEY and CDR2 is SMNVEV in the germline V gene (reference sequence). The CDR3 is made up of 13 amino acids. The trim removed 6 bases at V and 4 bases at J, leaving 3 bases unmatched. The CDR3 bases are TGTGCCAGCAGCGGGACAGGGGTTTACGAGCAGTACTTC. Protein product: CASSGTGVYEQYF.

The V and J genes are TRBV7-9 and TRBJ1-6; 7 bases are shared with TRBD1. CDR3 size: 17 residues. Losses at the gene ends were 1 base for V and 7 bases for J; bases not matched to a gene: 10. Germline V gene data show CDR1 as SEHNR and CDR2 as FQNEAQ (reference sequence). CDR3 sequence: CASSLELRQGGNSPLHF. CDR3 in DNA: TGTGCCAGCAGCTTAGAACTCAGACAGGGTGGGAATTCACCCCTCCACTTT.

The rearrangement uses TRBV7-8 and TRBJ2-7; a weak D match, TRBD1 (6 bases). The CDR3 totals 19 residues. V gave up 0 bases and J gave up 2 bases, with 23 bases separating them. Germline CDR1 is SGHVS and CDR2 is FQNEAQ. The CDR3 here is CASSLAPNRTGPETYEQYF. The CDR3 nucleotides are TGTGCCAGCAGCTTAGCCCCTAACCGAACAGGGCCTGAGACCTACGAGCAGTACTTC.